Below, 23 T cell receptor beta chains from the same sample are listed, as sequenced in a study of blood T cell repertoires in COVID-19. Assay used: immunoSEQ multiplex PCR; TCRdb lists only in-frame clones, some missing. Of about 240,000 clones listed, around 85% were seen once; the top ten hold roughly 6.3%. The material sequenced was peripheral blood. The receptors derive from a man in his sixties with acute or convalescent COVID-19.

This chain joins TRBV11-2 and TRBJ2-2, with D unresolved. Germline values: CDR1 SGHAT, CDR2 FQNNGV. The CDR3 is 14 residues long. Deletions cut 0 bases from V and 3 bases from J, with 5 bases between. The CDR3 DNA sequence: TGTGCCAGCAGCTTAGATCGGGACACCGGGGAGCTGTTTTTT. It codes for CASSLDRDTGELFF.

This chain links TRBV10-3 with TRBJ2-2, with 10 bases aligning to TRBD1. The CDR3 totals 16 residues. Germline values: CDR1 ENHRY, CDR2 SYGVKD. Trimming at V came to 4 bases and at J to 4 bases, leaving 6 bases not matched to a gene. CDR3 amino acids: CAISGLDRGRTGELFF. The CDR3 bases are TGTGCCATCAGTGGTCTCGACAGGGGGCGCACCGGGGAGCTGTTTTTT.

The chain couples TRBV6-5 to TRBJ1-6, with 9 bases lining up with TRBD1. The CDR3 is 14 residues long. Trimming took 9 bases from V and 7 from J; bases not matched to a gene: 7. In germline, CDR1 is MNHEY, CDR2 SVGAGI. The CDR3 sequence is CASRTGVGNSPLHF. The CDR3 region has the DNA TGTGCCAGTCGGACAGGGGTTGGAAATTCACCCCTCCACTTT.

The J gene is TRBJ1-5, the V gene TRBV19; the match to TRBD1 covers 10 bases. The CDR3 runs to 14 residues. With V trimmed by 5 bases and J by 7 bases, 5 bases remained unmatched. Germline-derived CDR1 and CDR2 are LNHDA and SQIVND (reference sequence). The CDR3 DNA is TGTGCCAGTAGTCTGACAGGGGGCGTCCAGCCCCAGCATTTT. Residues: CASSLTGGVQPQHF. Drawing the rest from reference TRBV19 and TRBJ1-5, the complete variable domain is DGGITQSPKYLFRKEGQNVTLSCEQNLNHDAMYWYRQDPGQGLRLIYYSQIVNDFQKGDIAEGYSVSREKKESFPLTVTSAQKNPTAFYLCASSLTGGVQPQHFGDGTRLSIL.

This clone has a handful of counts. The V call is TRBV29-1, the J call TRBJ1-2; D ambiguous. The CDR3 totals 12 residues. The ends were cut back, 5 bases at V and 4 bases at J, with 11 bases in the middle. CDR1 is SQVTM and CDR2 is ANQGSEA in the germline V gene. In nucleotides, the CDR3 is TGCAGCGTTCGGAGGGAAACCTATGGCTACACCTTC. This gives the protein CSVRRETYGYTF.

The rearrangement joins TRBV6-6 to TRBJ1-1, with unresolved D. The CDR3 is 14 residues long. The germline V and J ends were trimmed by 5 bases and 4 bases, with 14 bases remaining between them. Per the germline V gene, CDR1 is MNHNY and CDR2 is SVGAGI (reference sequence). CDR3 DNA: TGTGCCAGCAGTACCTCGGGGATCAGCACTGAAGCTTTCTTT. It yields the protein CASSTSGISTEAFF.

The chain carries TRBV19 and TRBJ2-3, with 11 bases that match TRBD2. The V segment lost 5 bases and the J segment 0 bases; nucleotides outside the gene matches: 7. Germline V gene data show CDR1 as LNHDA and CDR2 as SQIVND (reference sequence). This CDR3 is 17 amino acids long. CDR3 protein: CASSSPGLAVSTDTQYF. The CDR3 DNA is TGTGCCAGTAGTTCTCCGGGACTAGCGGTGAGCACAGATACGCAGTATTTT.

This clone was counted between two and nine times. The V and J genes are TRBV18 and TRBJ1-1, with D possibly TRBD1 on 6 matching bases. CDR1 and CDR2 from the germline V gene are KGHSH and LQKENI. Trimming removed 4 bases at V and 6 bases at J, with 18 bases between. The CDR3 has 15 residues. The CDR3 DNA reads as TGTGCCAGCTCACTTGGGACACCGGTTTCGTCTGAAGCTTTCTTT. As protein: CASSLGTPVSSEAFF. Supplemented by reference TRBV18 and TRBJ1-1, the full variable domain reads NAGVMQNPRHLVRRRGQEARLRCSPMKGHSHVYWYRQLPEEGLKFMVYLQKENIIDESGMPKERFSAEFPKEGPSILRIQQVVRGDSAAYFCASSLGTPVSSEAFFGQGTRLTVV.

This clone appeared a few times. V and J are TRBV19 and TRBJ2-5; 11 bases line up with TRBD2. V lost 4 bases and J lost 5; bases outside the gene matches: 9. The CDR3 extends over 16 amino acids. Looked up from germline, CDR1 is LNHDA and CDR2 is SQIVND (reference sequence). In DNA, the CDR3 is TGTGCCAGTAGTACAATCACTAGCGGGAGAACGGAGACCCAGTACTTC. It codes for CASSTITSGRTETQYF.

The V and J genes are TRBV3-1 (or the pseudogene TRBV3-2) and TRBJ1-1; D is ambiguous. Germline V gene lookup returns CDR1 LGHDT and CDR2 YNNKEL (reference sequence). Trimming pared 7 bases from V and 1 base from J, leaving 13 bases between. CDR3 length: 14 residues. In DNA, the CDR3 is TGTGCCAGCACCCTAAACCGGGGGAACACTGAAGCTTTCTTT. Protein product: CASTLNRGNTEAFF.

V and J are TRBV11-3 and TRBJ2-7, with 8 bases aligning to TRBD2. The trim removed 5 bases at V and 4 bases at J, leaving 7 bases unmatched. Germline V gene sequence: CDR1 SGHNT, CDR2 YENEEA. The CDR3 sequence is 14 residues long. The DNA of the CDR3 is TGTGCCAGCAGCCTCCCGGGAGGGCCTTACGAGCAGTACTTC. It is translated as CASSLPGGPYEQYF.

This chain uses TRBV4-3 with TRBJ2-7, with TRBD1 matching over 8 bases. This CDR3 region has 17 residues. V was clipped by 1 base and J by 2 bases; unmatched bases: 10. Germline V lookup: CDR1 LGHNA, CDR2 YSLEER. CDR3 DNA: TGCGCCAGCAGCCAAGGGGCCAGGGGGCAGAAAACCTACGAGCAGTACTTC. Translating gives CASSQGARGQKTYEQYF.

The J gene is TRBJ2-5, the V gene TRBV9; 7 bases match TRBD1. The CDR3 spans 14 residues. Germline V gene data show CDR1 as SGDLS and CDR2 as YYNGEE. V shed 3 bases, J shed 4 bases, and the junction held 6 bases outside the gene matches. CDR3 sequence (DNA): TGTGCCAGCAGCGCCATGACAGGGAGAGAGACCCAGTACTTC. Residues: CASSAMTGRETQYF.

The chain links TRBV3-1 (or the pseudogene TRBV3-2) to TRBJ1-3; D perhaps matches TRBD1 (5 bases). There are 12 residues in the CDR3. Deletions cut 8 bases from V and 1 base from J, with 6 bases between. The germline gives CDR1 LGHDT, CDR2 YNNKEL (reference sequence). CDR3 region: CASGGSGNTIYF. CDR3 coding DNA: TGTGCCAGCGGGGGGTCTGGAAACACCATATATTTT.

CDR3 nucleotide sequence: TGTGCCAGCAGCTTTGGACTAGCAAACGATGAGCAGTTCTTC. Translating gives CASSFGLANDEQFF. The chain has TRBV11-2 and TRBJ2-1; 8 bases fit TRBD2. The CDR3 is 14 residues long. With 3 bases clipped from V and 8 bases from J, the junction kept 6 bases outside the gene matches. Germline V gives CDR1 SGHAT, CDR2 FQNNGV.

The chain joins TRBV19 to TRBJ2-3; D is possibly TRBD2 (6 bases). The CDR3 spans 15 residues. Germline CDR1 LNHDA, CDR2 SQIVND (reference sequence). Trimming shortened V by 0 bases and J by 5 bases, and 12 bases separated the two germline ends. As DNA, the CDR3 is TGTGCCAGTAGTATAGATCTCGCGGGGCGAGATACGCAGTATTTT. Its translation is CASSIDLAGRDTQYF.

This clone has a handful of counts. The V call is TRBV25-1, the J call TRBJ2-7; D might be TRBD2 (5 bases). Trimming shortened V by 6 bases and J by 6 bases, and 15 bases separated the two germline ends. Germline CDR1 is MGHDK and CDR2 is SYGVNS. The length of the CDR3 is 13 residues. The CDR3 sequence: CASRRSGGREQYF. CDR3 nucleotides: TGTGCCAGCAGGAGGTCAGGAGGTCGCGAGCAGTACTTC.

The V call is TRBV10-3, the J call TRBJ2-2, with 7 bases matching TRBD2. The V segment lost 3 bases and the J segment 2 bases; nucleotides outside the gene matches: 9. This CDR3 comprises 17 residues. Germline assignment: CDR1 ENHRY and CDR2 SYGVKD. DNA for the CDR3: TGTGCCATCAGTGATTCGAGAAGCGGGACTAACACCGGGGAGCTGTTTTTT. It specifies CAISDSRSGTNTGELFF.

The chain combines TRBV28 with TRBJ2-7; the D gene is possibly TRBD2 (6 bases). V was shortened by 4 bases and J by 6 bases, with 19 bases between the two germline ends. The length of the CDR3 is 15 residues. Germline V lookup: CDR1 MDHEN, CDR2 SYDVKM. The CDR3 sequence: CASSSGGVRDIEQYF. The CDR3 DNA follows: TGTGCCAGCAGTTCCGGCGGGGTAAGGGATATCGAGCAGTACTTC.

The V and J genes are TRBV7-8 and TRBJ2-7; TRBD1 matches at 8 bases. There are 15 residues in the CDR3. V gave up 3 bases and J gave up 2 bases; unmatched junction bases: 6. Germline CDR1 SGHVS, CDR2 FQNEAQ. The CDR3 nucleotides read TGTGCCAGCAGCTTGCCCGGGACAGGAGCCTACGAGCAGTACTTC. Amino acid sequence: CASSLPGTGAYEQYF.

The chain is built from TRBV29-1 and TRBJ2-7, with 13 positions matching TRBD2. CDR1 and CDR2 from the germline V gene are SQVTM and ANQGSEA. V lost 1 base and J lost 3; bases outside the gene matches: 6. The CDR3 consists of 16 residues. The CDR3 sequence: CSVEGTSGSRRYEQYF. The CDR3 DNA sequence: TGCAGCGTTGAAGGGACTAGCGGGAGTAGGCGCTACGAGCAGTACTTC.

The CDR3 region is CASSLSAGGRSTDTQYF. CDR3 nucleotides: TGTGCCAGCAGCCTCTCGGCGGGAGGGAGAAGCACAGATACGCAGTATTTT. This rearrangement joins TRBV7-9 to TRBJ2-3; 9 bases are shared with TRBD2. The trim removed 5 bases at V and 0 bases at J, leaving 9 bases unmatched. Germline V lookup: CDR1 SEHNR, CDR2 FQNEAQ (reference sequence). The CDR3 contains 17 residues.

This chain links TRBV6-5 with TRBJ1-6; D remains unclear. V was cut by 0 bases and J by 5 bases, with 11 bases left in between. In germline, CDR1 is MNHEY, CDR2 SVGAGI. The CDR3 is 16 amino acids. CDR3 sequence reads: CASSYSARMNNSPLHF. CDR3 bases: TGTGCCAGCAGTTACTCGGCCAGGATGAATAATTCACCCCTCCACTTT.